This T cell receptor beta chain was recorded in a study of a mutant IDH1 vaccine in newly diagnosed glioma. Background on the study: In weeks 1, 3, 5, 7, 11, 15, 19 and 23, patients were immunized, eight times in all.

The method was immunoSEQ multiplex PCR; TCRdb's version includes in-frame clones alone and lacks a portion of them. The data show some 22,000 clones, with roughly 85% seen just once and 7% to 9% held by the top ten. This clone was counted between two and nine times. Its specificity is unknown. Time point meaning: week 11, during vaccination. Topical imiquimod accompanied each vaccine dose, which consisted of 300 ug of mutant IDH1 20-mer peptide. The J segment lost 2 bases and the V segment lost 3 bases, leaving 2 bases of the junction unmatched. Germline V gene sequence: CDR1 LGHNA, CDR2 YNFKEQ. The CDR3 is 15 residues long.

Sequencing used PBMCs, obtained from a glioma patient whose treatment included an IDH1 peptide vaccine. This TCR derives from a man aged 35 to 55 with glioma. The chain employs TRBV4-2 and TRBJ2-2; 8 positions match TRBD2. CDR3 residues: CASSQAGGNTGELFF. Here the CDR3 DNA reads TGTGCCAGCAGCCAGGCGGGAGGAAACACCGGGGAGCTGTTTTTT.